Listed here is a single TCR beta chain. Per germline, CDR1 MDHEN and CDR2 SYDVKM. The CDR3 runs to 13 residues. With 5 bases removed from V and 3 bases from J, the gap between germline ends came to 10 bases. The repertoire was sequenced with immunoSEQ multiplex PCR; TCRdb's copy has only in-frame clones and lacks some. The sample shows 250,000 to 300,000 clones, around 82% of them seen only once. This sample was taken from a study of blood T cell repertoires in COVID-19. J is TRBJ1-2 and V is TRBV28; D uncertain. Sequenced input: peripheral blood. This receptor was obtained from a woman younger than 30 with acute or convalescent COVID-19. This CDR3 reads CASSPPGDYGYTF. The DNA of the CDR3 is TGTGCCAGCAGTCCCCCGGGAGACTATGGCTACACCTTC.